Given below is one T cell receptor (beta chain) in context. The data originate from a study of control samples from healthy donors and cancer patients. The method was immunoSEQ multiplex PCR; TCRdb's version includes in-frame clones alone and lacks a portion of them. The sample lists fewer than 200,000 clones; 90% to 95% were seen once. CDR3 length: 12 amino acids. Germline-derived CDR1 and CDR2 are SGHDT and YYEEEE. V lost 5 bases and J lost 3, with 9 bases in between. The receptor comes from a man between 18 and 29 years old in good health. The chain has TRBV5-6 and TRBJ2-7; no clear D. Sequenced input: blood. The CDR3 spells CASSTIGYEQYF. The CDR3 DNA sequence: TGTGCCAGCAGTACGATTGGCTACGAGCAGTACTTC.